A selection of T cell receptor beta chains follows, all from one sample in a study of cytomegalovirus exposure and HLA in healthy donors. The data were produced by immunoSEQ multiplex PCR, yet TCRdb's version contains in-frame clones alone and is incomplete. The profile shows 59,000 or so clones, 75% to 90% of them singletons. What was sequenced was PBMCs. Every receptor here comes from a woman aged 18-29 years in good health and CMV-seronegative. Each CDR3 is given with its conserved first and last residue. The order of the fields is clone size, D gene, V gene, J gene, CDR3 DNA, CDR3 protein. D genes are given only for firm matches. Clone size is stated in some rows and not others, as once, few, many or a class when expanded.

-	TRBD1	TRBV28	TRBJ1-1	TGTGCCAGCAGATACGCAGACAGGGACACTGAAGCTTTCTTT	CASRYADRDTEAFF
-	-	TRBV5-1	TRBJ2-1	TGCGCCAGCAGCTTGGTTGCGGGACCTTACAATGAGCAGTTCTTC	CASSLVAGPYNEQFF
-	-	TRBV7-9	TRBJ2-1	TGTGCCAGCAGCAGCTCCGGGGGAGCGGTCTACAATGAGCAGTTCTTC	CASSSSGGAVYNEQFF
once	-	TRBV19	TRBJ2-2	TGTGCCAGTAGTACCCCACAGGGAACCGGGGAGCTGTTTTTT	CASSTPQGTGELFF
-	-	TRBV11-2	TRBJ1-4	TGTGCCAGCAGCCCAGGTGGCGGGTCTGAAAAACTGTTTTTT	CASSPGGGSEKLFF
-	-	TRBV7-3	TRBJ2-3	TGTGCCAGCAGCTCAATTGGGGGGGCGGGTACAGATACGCAGTATTTT	CASSSIGGAGTDTQYF
-	-	TRBV6-5	TRBJ2-7	TGTGCCAGCAAAGGACGAACTAGCTCCTACGAGCAGTACTTC	CASKGRTSSYEQYF
-	-	TRBV7-2	TRBJ2-7	TGTGCCAGCAGCTTAGCGGGGCTGGCCTACGAGCAGTACTTC	CASSLAGLAYEQYF
-	TRBD2	TRBV28	TRBJ2-4	TGTGCCAGCCTTAGCGGGCTCGCCAAAAACATTCAGTACTTC	CASLSGLAKNIQYF
-	TRBD1	TRBV4-2	TRBJ2-7	TGTGCCAGCAGCCCTGAGGGGACAGCGAGCTCCTACGAGCAGTACTTC	CASSPEGTASSYEQYF
-	TRBD2	TRBV6-6	TRBJ2-7	TGTGCCAGCAGTGATAGACTAGCGGGAGACTACGAGCAGTACTTC	CASSDRLAGDYEQYF
-	-	TRBV29-1	TRBJ2-2	TGCAGCGTTGGGGGCCCCCGGGCTGGCACCGGGGAGCTGTTTTTT	CSVGGPRAGTGELFF
-	-	TRBV6-1	TRBJ1-5	TGTGCCAGCAGTCGACAGTCTTGGGGCAATCAGCCCCAGCATTTT	CASSRQSWGNQPQHF
-	TRBD1	TRBV9	TRBJ2-1	TGTGCCAGCAGCTCAGCAAGGGACAGGGTACGAAATGAGCAGTTCTTC	CASSSARDRVRNEQFF
-	TRBD2	TRBV5-1	TRBJ2-7	TGCGCCAGCAGCTTGGGGGGCGGGGGGCCCGGCTACGAGCAGTACTTC	CASSLGGGGPGYEQYF
once	-	TRBV4-1	TRBJ2-5	TGCGCCAGCAGCCAAGGGGCGAGACAGAAAGAGACCCAGTACTTC	CASSQGARQKETQYF
-	-	TRBV29-1	TRBJ2-2	TGCAGCGTTGCTTTCCAGGGCATAGGCGGGGAGCTGTTTTTT	CSVAFQGIGGELFF
-	TRBD1	TRBV7-8	TRBJ2-3	TGTGCCAGCAGCATCGACAGGGGCCTTAGCACAGATACGCAGTATTTT	CASSIDRGLSTDTQYF
-	-	TRBV28	TRBJ2-7	TGTGCCAGCAGTTTTGTCCGCTACGAGCAGTACTTC	CASSFVRYEQYF
-	TRBD1	TRBV19	TRBJ1-2	TGTGCCAGTAGTAGTGACAGGGGGCTAAACTATGGCTACACCTTC	CASSSDRGLNYGYTF
-	-	TRBV9	TRBJ2-7	TGTGCCAGCAGCAGGCGGGGCGCGGTATACGAGCAGTACTTC	CASSRRGAVYEQYF
few	-	TRBV21-1	TRBJ1-2	TGTGCCAGCAGCAATTCCCCGAGGAATGGCTACACCTTC	CASSNSPRNGYTF
-	-	TRBV29-1	TRBJ2-7	TGCAGCGTCCAGGGGAATCACGAGCAGTACTTC	CSVQGNHEQYF
few	-	TRBV5-4	TRBJ2-7	TGTGCCAGCAGCTTGGGTATCGAGCAGTACTTC	CASSLGIEQYF
once	TRBD1	TRBV30	TRBJ2-1	TGTGCCAGCAGACAGGGGTTTGAGAATGAGCAGTTCTTC	CASRQGFENEQFF
-	-	TRBV7-9	TRBJ2-1	TGTGCCAGCAGCTCTCGGAATGAGCAGTTCTTC	CASSSRNEQFF
-	-	TRBV19	TRBJ1-3	TGTGCCAGTAGAGAGCAGGGGAAGCCTGGAAACACCATATATTTT	CASREQGKPGNTIYF
-	TRBD2	TRBV19	TRBJ2-7	TGTGCCAGTAAGGGACTAGAGGCGTACGAGCAGTACTTC	CASKGLEAYEQYF
-	-	TRBV2	TRBJ1-6	TGTGCCAGCATTAAAGGGACACCCGTTAATAATTCACCCCTCCACTTT	CASIKGTPVNNSPLHF
-	TRBD2	TRBV5-1	TRBJ2-3	TGCGCCAGCAGCTTGGGGACTAGCGGGAGGACAGATACGCAGTATTTT	CASSLGTSGRTDTQYF
-	-	TRBV21-1	TRBJ1-3	TGTGCCAGCAGCAAAGAGGCAGGGGGCGCTTCTGGAAACACCATATATTTT	CASSKEAGGASGNTIYF
-	-	TRBV9	TRBJ1-1	TGTGCCAGCAGCGTAGTAGCGAACACTGAAGCTTTCTTT	CASSVVANTEAFF
-	-	TRBV7-8	TRBJ1-4	TGTGCCAGCAGCCCCTTAACGGCAGGGGCAGAAAAACTGTTTTTT	CASSPLTAGAEKLFF
-	-	TRBV30	TRBJ1-1	TGTGCCTGGAGTCTCGGGGAGGGCACTGAAGCTTTCTTT	CAWSLGEGTEAFF
-	TRBD2	TRBV7-8	TRBJ2-1	TGTGCCAGCAGCTTAGAAGGCGGGAGGGAGTACAATGAGCAGTTCTTC	CASSLEGGREYNEQFF
-	TRBD1	TRBV9	TRBJ1-3	TGTGCCAGCAGCCTCCGACAGGGCAATAGAAACACCATATATTTT	CASSLRQGNRNTIYF
-	-	TRBV4-2	TRBJ2-2	TGTGCCAGCAGCCAAGATAGCCCCCCAACCGGGGAGCTGTTTTTT	CASSQDSPPTGELFF
-	TRBD1	TRBV10-3	TRBJ1-1	TGTGCCATCAGTGACGACAGGGCCGGTGAAGCTTTCTTT	CAISDDRAGEAFF
-	TRBD1	TRBV19	TRBJ2-7	TGTGCCAGTAGTATTGGGACAGGGCTGTACGAGCAGTACTTC	CASSIGTGLYEQYF
once	-	TRBV9	TRBJ2-4	TGTGCCAGCAGCCGCTCCCGGGACTCCCTTCAGTACTTC	CASSRSRDSLQYF
-	TRBD2	TRBV10-3	TRBJ2-3	TGTGCCATCAGTGGTAGCGGGGGGACAGATACGCAGTATTTT	CAISGSGGTDTQYF
-	TRBD1	TRBV4-3	TRBJ1-5	TGCGCCAGCAGCCAAGATGGGACAGGGGATCAGCCCCAGCATTTT	CASSQDGTGDQPQHF